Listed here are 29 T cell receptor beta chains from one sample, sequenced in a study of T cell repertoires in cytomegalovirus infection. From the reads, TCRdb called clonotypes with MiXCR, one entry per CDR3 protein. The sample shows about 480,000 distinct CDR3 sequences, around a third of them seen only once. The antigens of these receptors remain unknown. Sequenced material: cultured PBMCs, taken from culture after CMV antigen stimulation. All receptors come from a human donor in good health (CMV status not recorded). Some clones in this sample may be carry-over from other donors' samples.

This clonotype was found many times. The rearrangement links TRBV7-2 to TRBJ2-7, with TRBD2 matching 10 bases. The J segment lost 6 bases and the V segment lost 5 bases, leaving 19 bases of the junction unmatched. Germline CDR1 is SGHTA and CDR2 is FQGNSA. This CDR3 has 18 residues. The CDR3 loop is CASSRKWFASGRSGEQYF. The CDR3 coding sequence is TGTGCCAGCAGCCGTAAATGGTTTGCTAGCGGGAGATCTGGCGAGCAGTACTTC.

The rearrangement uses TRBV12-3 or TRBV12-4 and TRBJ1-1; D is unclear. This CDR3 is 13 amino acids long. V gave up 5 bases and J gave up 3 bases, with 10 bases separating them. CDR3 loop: CASSAGFDTEAFF. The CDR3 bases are TGTGCCAGCAGTGCCGGTTTCGACACTGAAGCTTTCTTT.

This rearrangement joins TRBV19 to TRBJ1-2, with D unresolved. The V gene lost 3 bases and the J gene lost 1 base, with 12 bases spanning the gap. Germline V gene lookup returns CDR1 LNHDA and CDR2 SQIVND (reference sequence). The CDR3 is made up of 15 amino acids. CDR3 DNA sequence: TGTGCCAGTAGTATCCTAGCAACGGGTAACTATGGCTACACCTTC. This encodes CASSILATGNYGYTF.

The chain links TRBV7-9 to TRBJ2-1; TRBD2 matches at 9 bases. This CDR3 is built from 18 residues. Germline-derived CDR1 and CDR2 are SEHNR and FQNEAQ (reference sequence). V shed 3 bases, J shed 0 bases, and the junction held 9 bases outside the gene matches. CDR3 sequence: CASSFTRLAGSSYNEQFF. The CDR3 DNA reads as TGTGCCAGCAGCTTTACCCGGCTAGCGGGGAGCTCCTACAATGAGCAGTTCTTC.

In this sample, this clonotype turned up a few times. The CDR3 nucleotides are TGTGCCAGCAGCCCTAGCGGCTTCCCCACCTACGAGCAGTACTTC. Translation gives CASSPSGFPTYEQYF. The chain carries TRBV7-2 and TRBJ2-7, with 7 bases identical to TRBD2. The CDR3 consists of 15 residues. After removal of 5 bases from V and 2 bases from J, the junction contained 9 bases not matched to a gene. CDR1 is SGHTA, CDR2 FQGNSA, per germline.

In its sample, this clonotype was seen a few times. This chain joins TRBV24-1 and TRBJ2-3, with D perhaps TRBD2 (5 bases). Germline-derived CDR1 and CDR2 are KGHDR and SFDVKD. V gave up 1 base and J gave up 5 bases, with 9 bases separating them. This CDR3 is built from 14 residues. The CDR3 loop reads CATSDLKAVDTQYF. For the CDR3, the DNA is TGTGCCACCAGTGATTTAAAAGCGGTAGATACGCAGTATTTT.

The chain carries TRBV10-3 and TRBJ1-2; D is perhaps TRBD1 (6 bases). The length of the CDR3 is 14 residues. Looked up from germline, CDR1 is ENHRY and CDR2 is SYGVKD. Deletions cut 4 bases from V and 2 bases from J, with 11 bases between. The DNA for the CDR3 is TGTGCCATCAGTGCAGGGGCAGGGAACTATGGCTACACCTTC. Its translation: CAISAGAGNYGYTF.

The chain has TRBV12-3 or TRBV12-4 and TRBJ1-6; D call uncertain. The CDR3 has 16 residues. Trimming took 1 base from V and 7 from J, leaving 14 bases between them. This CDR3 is CASSLVRGMGNSPLHF. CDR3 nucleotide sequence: TGTGCCAGCAGTTTAGTGAGAGGGATGGGAAATTCACCCCTCCACTTT.

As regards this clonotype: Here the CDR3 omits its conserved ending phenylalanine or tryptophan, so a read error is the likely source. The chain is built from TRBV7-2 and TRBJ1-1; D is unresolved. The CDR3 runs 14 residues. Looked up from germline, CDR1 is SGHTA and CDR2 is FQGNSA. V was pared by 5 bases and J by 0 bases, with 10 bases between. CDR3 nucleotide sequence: TGTGCCAGCAGCCCTGGGCACATGAACACTGAAGCTTTCCTT. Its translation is CASSPGHMNTEAFL.

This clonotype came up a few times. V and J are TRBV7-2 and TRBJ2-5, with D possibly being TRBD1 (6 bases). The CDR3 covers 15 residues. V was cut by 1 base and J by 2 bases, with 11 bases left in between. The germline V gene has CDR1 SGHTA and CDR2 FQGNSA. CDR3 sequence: CASSLGDRRQETQYF. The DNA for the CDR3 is TGTGCCAGCAGCTTAGGAGACAGGAGACAAGAGACCCAGTACTTC.

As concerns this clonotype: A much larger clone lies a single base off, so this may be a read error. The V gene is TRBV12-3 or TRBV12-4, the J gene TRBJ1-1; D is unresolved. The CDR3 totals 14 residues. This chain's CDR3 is CATSLFAGNTEAFF. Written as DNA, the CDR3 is TGTGCCACCAGTTTATTCGCAGGGAACACTGAAGCTTTCTTT.

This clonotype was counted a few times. CDR3 sequence (DNA): TGTGCCAGCAATCGACAGGGAAACAATGAGCAGTTCTTC. This gives the protein CASNRQGNNEQFF. V is TRBV27 and J is TRBJ2-1; 7 bases fit TRBD1. Germline V gene sequence: CDR1 MNHEY, CDR2 SMNVEV (reference sequence). The CDR3 spans 13 residues. With 7 bases clipped from V and 5 bases from J, the junction kept 5 bases outside the gene matches.

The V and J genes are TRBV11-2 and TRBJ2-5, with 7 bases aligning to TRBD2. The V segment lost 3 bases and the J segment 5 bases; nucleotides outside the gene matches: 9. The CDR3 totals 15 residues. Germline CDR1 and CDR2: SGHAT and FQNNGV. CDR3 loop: CASSLSTGGKETQYF. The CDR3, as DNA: TGTGCCAGCAGCTTGTCTACGGGAGGAAAGGAGACCCAGTACTTC.

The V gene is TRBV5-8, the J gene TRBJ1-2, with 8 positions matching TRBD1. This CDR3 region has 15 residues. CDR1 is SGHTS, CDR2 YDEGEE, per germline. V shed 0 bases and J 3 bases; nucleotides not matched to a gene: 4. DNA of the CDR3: TGTGCCAGCAGCTTGGCCGGGACAGGAGACTATGGCTACACCTTC. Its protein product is CASSLAGTGDYGYTF.

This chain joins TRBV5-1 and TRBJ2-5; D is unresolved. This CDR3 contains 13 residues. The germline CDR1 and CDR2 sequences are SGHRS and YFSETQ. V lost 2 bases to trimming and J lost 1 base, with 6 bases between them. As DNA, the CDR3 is TGCGCCAGCAGCTTATGGCCCCAAGAGACCCAGTACTTC. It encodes CASSLWPQETQYF. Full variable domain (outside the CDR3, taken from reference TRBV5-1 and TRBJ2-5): KAGVTQTPRYLIKTRGQQVTLSCSPISGHRSVSWYQQTPGQGLQFLFEYFSETQRNKGNFPGRFSGRQFSNSRSEMNVSTLELGDSALYLCASSLWPQETQYFGPGTRLLVL.

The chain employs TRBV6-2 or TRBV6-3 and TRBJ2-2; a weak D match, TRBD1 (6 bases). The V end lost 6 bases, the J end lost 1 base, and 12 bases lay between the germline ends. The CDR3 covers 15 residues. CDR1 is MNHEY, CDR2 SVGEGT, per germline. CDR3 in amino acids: CASSKIQGNTGELFF. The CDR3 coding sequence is TGTGCCAGCAGCAAAATACAGGGGAACACCGGGGAGCTGTTTTTT.

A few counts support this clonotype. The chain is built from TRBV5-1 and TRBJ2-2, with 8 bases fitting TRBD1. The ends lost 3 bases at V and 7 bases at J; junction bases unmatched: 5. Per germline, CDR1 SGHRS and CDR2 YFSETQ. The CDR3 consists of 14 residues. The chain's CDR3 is CASSWTGLVGELFF. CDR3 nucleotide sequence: TGCGCCAGCAGCTGGACAGGGCTGGTCGGGGAGCTGTTTTTT.

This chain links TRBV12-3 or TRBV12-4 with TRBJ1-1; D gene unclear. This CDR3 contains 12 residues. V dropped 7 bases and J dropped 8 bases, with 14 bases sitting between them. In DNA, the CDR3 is TGTGCCAGCACCCCGACGGGAGTCGAAGCTTTCTTT. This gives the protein CASTPTGVEAFF.

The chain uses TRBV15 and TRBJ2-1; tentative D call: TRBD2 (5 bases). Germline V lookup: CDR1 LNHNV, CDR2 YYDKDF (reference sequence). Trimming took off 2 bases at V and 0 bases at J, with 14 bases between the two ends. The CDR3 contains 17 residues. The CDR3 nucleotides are TGTGCCACCAGCAGATCAACCAGCGGCCGCTCCTACAATGAGCAGTTCTTC. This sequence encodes CATSRSTSGRSYNEQFF.

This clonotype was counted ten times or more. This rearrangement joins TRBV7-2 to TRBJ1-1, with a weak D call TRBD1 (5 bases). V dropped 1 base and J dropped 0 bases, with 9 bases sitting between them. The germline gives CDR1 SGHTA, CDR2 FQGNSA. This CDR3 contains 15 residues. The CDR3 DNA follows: TGTGCCAGCAGCTTAGGGGGACGTATGAACACTGAAGCTTTCTTT. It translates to CASSLGGRMNTEAFF.

CDR3 protein: CASSYGLAGGEEQFF. CDR3 DNA sequence: TGTGCCAGCAGTTACGGACTAGCGGGAGGAGAGGAGCAGTTCTTC. This sequence joins TRBV6-2 or TRBV6-3 and TRBJ2-1; TRBD2 matches 14 bases. This CDR3 is 15 amino acids long. Per germline, CDR1 MNHEY and CDR2 SVGEGT. V lost 2 bases, J lost 10 bases, and 4 bases stayed unmatched.

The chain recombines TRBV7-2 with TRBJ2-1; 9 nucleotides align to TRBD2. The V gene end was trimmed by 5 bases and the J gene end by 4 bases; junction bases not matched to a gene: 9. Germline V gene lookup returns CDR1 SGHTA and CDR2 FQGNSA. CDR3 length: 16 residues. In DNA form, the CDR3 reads TGTGCCAGCAGCGTACGGACTAGCGATTTTTACAATGAGCAGTTCTTC. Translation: CASSVRTSDFYNEQFF.

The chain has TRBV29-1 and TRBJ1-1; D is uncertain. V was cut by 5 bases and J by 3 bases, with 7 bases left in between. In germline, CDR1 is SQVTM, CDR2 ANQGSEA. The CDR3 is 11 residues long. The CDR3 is CSVKGYTEAFF. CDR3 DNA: TGCAGCGTTAAGGGTTACACTGAAGCTTTCTTT.

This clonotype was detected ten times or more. The chain's CDR3 is CASSPGGGTGELFF. The CDR3 DNA sequence: TGTGCCAGCAGCCCTGGGGGAGGGACCGGGGAGCTGTTTTTT. The J gene is TRBJ2-2, the V gene TRBV7-2; 7 nucleotides align to TRBD2. Per the germline V gene, CDR1 is SGHTA and CDR2 is FQGNSA. The CDR3 runs to 14 residues. J was trimmed by 5 bases and V by 5 bases; bases with no gene match: 5.

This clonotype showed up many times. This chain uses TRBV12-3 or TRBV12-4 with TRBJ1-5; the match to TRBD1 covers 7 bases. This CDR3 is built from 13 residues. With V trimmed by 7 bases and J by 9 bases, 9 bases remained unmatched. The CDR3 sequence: CASKYQGGWPQHF. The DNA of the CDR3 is TGTGCCAGCAAGTACCAGGGGGGTTGGCCCCAGCATTTT.

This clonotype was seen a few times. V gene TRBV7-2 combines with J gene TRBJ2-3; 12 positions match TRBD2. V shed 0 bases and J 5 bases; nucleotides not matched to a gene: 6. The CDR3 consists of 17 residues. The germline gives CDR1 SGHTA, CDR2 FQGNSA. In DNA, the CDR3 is TGTGCCAGCAGCTTAGCATCACTAGCGGGAGGTCGAGATACGCAGTATTTT. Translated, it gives CASSLASLAGGRDTQYF.

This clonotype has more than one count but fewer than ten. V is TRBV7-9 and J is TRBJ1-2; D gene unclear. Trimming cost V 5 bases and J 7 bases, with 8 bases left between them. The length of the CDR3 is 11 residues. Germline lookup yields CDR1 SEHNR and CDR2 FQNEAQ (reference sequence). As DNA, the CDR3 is TGTGCCAGCAGCCCCTCGGGTGGCTACACCTTC. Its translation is CASSPSGGYTF.

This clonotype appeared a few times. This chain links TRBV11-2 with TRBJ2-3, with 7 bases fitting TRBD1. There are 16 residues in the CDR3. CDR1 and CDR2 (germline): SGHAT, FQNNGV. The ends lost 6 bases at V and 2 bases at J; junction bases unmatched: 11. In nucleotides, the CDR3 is TGTGCCAGCAGATCACTGGGGGACAGTTCCACAGATACGCAGTATTTT. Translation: CASRSLGDSSTDTQYF. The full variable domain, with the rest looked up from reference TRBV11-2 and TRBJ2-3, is EAGVAQSPRYKIIEKRQSVAFWCNPISGHATLYWYQQILGQGPKLLIQFQNNGVVDDSQLPKDRFSAERLKGVDSTLKIQPAKLEDSAVYLCASRSLGDSSTDTQYFGPGTRLTVL.

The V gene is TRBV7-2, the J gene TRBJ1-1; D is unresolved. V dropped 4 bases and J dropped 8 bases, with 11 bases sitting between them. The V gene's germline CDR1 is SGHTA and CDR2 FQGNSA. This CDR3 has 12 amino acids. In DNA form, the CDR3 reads TGTGCCAGCAGCTCAGGTGGAGGGGAAGCTTTCTTT. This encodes CASSSGGGEAFF. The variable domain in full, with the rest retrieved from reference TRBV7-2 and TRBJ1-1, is GAGVSQSPSNKVTEKGKDVELRCDPISGHTALYWYRQSLGQGLEFLIYFQGNSAPDKSGLPSDRFSAERTGGSVSTLTIQRTQQEDSAVYLCASSSGGGEAFFGQGTRLTVV.